The 9 T cell receptor beta chains given below trace back to one sample, sequenced in a study of T cell repertoires in cytomegalovirus infection. From the reads, TCRdb called clonotypes with MiXCR, one entry per CDR3 protein. The sample records hundreds of thousands of distinct CDR3 sequences, about 33% being singletons. Sequenced input: PBMCs. These receptors came from a human donor in good health (CMV status not recorded). Some clones in this sample may be carry-over from other donors' samples.

Notes on this clonotype: A much larger clone is a single base away; this may be a read error. The chain carries TRBV5-1 and TRBJ2-5; D may correspond to TRBD1 or TRBD2 (5 bases each). The CDR3 spans 15 residues. Germline V CDR1 and CDR2: SGHRS, YFSETQ. V lost 0 bases and J lost 4, with 13 bases in between. The CDR3: CASSLGPSRVETQYF. The CDR3 DNA sequence: TGCGCCAGCAGCTTGGGTCCTAGCAGGGTAGAGACCCAGTACTTC.

J is TRBJ2-5 and V is TRBV24-1; D might be TRBD2 (6 bases). The CDR3 consists of 16 residues. Trimming removed 0 bases from V and 1 base from J, with 11 bases in between. Germline V gives CDR1 KGHDR, CDR2 SFDVKD. The CDR3 spells CATSDLTSRTQETQYF. The CDR3 region has the DNA TGTGCCACCAGTGATTTGACTAGCAGGACCCAAGAGACCCAGTACTTC.

This clonotype has a count of ten or more. This CDR3 reads CASSLGGAGNTIYF. CDR3 in DNA: TGTGCCAGCAGCTTAGGGGGTGCTGGAAACACCATATATTTT. The rearrangement joins TRBV7-2 to TRBJ1-3, with D hard to call. The CDR3 consists of 14 residues. Between the trimmed V and J ends, which lost 1 base and 2 bases, there was a span of 6 bases. Germline CDR1 reads SGHTA; CDR2 reads FQGNSA.

This chain links TRBV20-1 with TRBJ2-3; TRBD2 matches at 7 bases. Per the germline V gene, CDR1 is DFQATT and CDR2 is SNEGSKA (reference sequence). The ends lost 0 bases at V and 2 bases at J; junction bases unmatched: 5. The CDR3 extends over 15 amino acids. The CDR3 protein is CSARDRGDSTDTQYF. For the CDR3, the DNA is TGCAGTGCTAGAGATCGGGGGGACTCCACAGATACGCAGTATTTT.

The sample holds a few counts of this clonotype. The chain has TRBV12-3 or TRBV12-4 and TRBJ2-3, with D tentatively TRBD2 (5 bases). The CDR3 runs to 12 residues. V lost 5 bases to trimming and J lost 7 bases, with 10 bases between them. CDR3 in amino acids: CASSPRGNTQYF. CDR3 nucleotides: TGTGCCAGCAGTCCTCGGGGAAATACGCAGTATTTT.

Remarks on this clonotype: A much more abundant neighbour one base away suggests this may be a read error. The J gene is TRBJ1-5, the V gene TRBV27, with unresolved D. CDR3 length equals 14 residues. Trimming stripped 3 bases from V and 2 bases from J, with 8 bases between. CDR1 and CDR2 (germline): MNHEY, SMNVEV (reference sequence). CDR3 nucleotide sequence: TGTGCCAGCAGTTTCGTGCAGGGCAATCAGCCCCAGCATTTT. Translation: CASSFVQGNQPQHF.

This clonotype was observed a few times. The chain has TRBV10-3 and TRBJ1-5; D not resolved. The germline V and J ends were trimmed by 0 bases and 0 bases, with 6 bases remaining between them. This CDR3 is built from 15 residues. Germline CDR1 is ENHRY and CDR2 is SYGVKD. This CDR3 reads CAISESGNSNQPQHF. CDR3 DNA sequence: TGTGCCATCAGTGAGTCGGGTAATAGCAATCAGCCCCAGCATTTT.

This clonotype was recorded many times. V gene TRBV7-9 combines with J gene TRBJ1-1; D gene ambiguous. Germline lookup yields CDR1 SEHNR and CDR2 FQNEAQ (reference sequence). The CDR3 is 12 residues long. V lost 5 bases to trimming and J lost 6 bases, with 10 bases between them. The CDR3 reads CASSREGPEAFF. CDR3 nucleotide sequence: TGTGCCAGCAGCCGGGAGGGCCCTGAAGCTTTCTTT.

This clonotype was detected a few times. The chain uses TRBV19 and TRBJ2-1, with D possibly TRBD1 on 6 matching bases. Per germline, CDR1 LNHDA and CDR2 SQIVND (reference sequence). The CDR3 sequence is 14 residues long. The V gene lost 5 bases and the J gene lost 5 bases, with 13 bases spanning the gap. CDR3 loop: CASSLDRNNNEQFF. The CDR3, as DNA: TGTGCCAGTAGTTTGGACAGAAATAACAATGAGCAGTTCTTC. Full variable domain (missing parts from reference TRBV19 and TRBJ2-1): DGGITQSPKYLFRKEGQNVTLSCEQNLNHDAMYWYRQDPGQGLRLIYYSQIVNDFQKGDIAEGYSVSREKKESFPLTVTSAQKNPTAFYLCASSLDRNNNEQFFGPGTRLTVL.